Included here is one T cell receptor (beta chain) sequence, with context. In the original processing: Nucleated cell number was recorded as an estimate derived from reference gene primer amplification. This table comes from immunoSEQ multiplex PCR, and its TCRdb copy is limited to in-frame clones, with some not included. V and J calls and clone size come straight from that table; D and trimming were deduced from the DNA. In the table there are about 50,000 clones, roughly nine tenths of which are singletons. This sample was taken from a study of blood T cell repertoires in COVID-19. In the study overall: COVID-19 samples, acute and convalescent, were from the United States, Italy and Spain. PBMCs, B-cell-depleted T cells, or T cells provided the cDNA or gDNA that made up the material.

V was clipped by 5 bases and J by 10 bases, with 15 bases between them. Germline V gives CDR1 SGHTA, CDR2 FQGNSA. The CDR3 runs to 12 residues. The chain uses TRBV7-2 and TRBJ2-7; D possibly corresponds to TRBD1 (6 bases). Source material: peripheral blood. This TCR was sampled from a human donor in a cohort sampled during active COVID-19. The CDR3 reads CASSRGQGYQYF. The DNA for the CDR3 is TGTGCCAGCAGCCGGGGACAAGGGTATCAGTACTTC.